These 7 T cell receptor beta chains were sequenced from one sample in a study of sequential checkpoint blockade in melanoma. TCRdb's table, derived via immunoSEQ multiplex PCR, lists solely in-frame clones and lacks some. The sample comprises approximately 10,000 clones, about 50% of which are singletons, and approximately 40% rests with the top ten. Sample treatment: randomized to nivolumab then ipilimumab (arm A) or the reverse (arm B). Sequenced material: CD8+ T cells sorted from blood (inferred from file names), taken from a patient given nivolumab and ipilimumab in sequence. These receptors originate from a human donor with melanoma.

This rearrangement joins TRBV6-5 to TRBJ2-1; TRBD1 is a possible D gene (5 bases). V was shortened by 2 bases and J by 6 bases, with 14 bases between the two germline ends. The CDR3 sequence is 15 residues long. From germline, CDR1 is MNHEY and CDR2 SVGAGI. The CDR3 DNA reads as TGTGCCAGCAGTTACCGGGCAGGGCTTCTCAATGAGCAGTTCTTC. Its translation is CASSYRAGLLNEQFF.

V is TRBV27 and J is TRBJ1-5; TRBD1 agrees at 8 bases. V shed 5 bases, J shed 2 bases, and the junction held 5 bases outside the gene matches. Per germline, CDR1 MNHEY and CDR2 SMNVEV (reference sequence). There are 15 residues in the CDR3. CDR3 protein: CASSQGANGNQPQHF. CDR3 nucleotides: TGTGCCAGCAGTCAGGGGGCTAATGGCAATCAGCCCCAGCATTTT.

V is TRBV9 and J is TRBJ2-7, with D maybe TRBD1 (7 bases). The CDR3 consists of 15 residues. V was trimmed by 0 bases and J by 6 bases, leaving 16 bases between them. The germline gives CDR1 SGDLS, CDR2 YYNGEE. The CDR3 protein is CASSVGGGMEGEQYF. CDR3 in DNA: TGTGCCAGCAGCGTAGGAGGGGGCATGGAGGGCGAGCAGTACTTC.

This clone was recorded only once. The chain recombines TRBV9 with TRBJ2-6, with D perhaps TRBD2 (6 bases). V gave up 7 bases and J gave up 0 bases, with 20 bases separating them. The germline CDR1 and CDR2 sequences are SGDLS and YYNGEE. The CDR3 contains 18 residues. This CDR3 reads CASGFSRGIGSGANVLTF. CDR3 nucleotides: TGTGCCAGCGGATTCTCGCGGGGAATCGGCTCTGGGGCCAACGTCCTGACTTTC.

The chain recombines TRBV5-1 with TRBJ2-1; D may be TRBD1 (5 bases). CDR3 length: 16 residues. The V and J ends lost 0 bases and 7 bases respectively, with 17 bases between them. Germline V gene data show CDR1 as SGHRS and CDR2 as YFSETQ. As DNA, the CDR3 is TGCGCCAGCAGCTTGGCCGAGACAGTCTGGGATAATGAGCAGTTCTTC. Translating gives CASSLAETVWDNEQFF.

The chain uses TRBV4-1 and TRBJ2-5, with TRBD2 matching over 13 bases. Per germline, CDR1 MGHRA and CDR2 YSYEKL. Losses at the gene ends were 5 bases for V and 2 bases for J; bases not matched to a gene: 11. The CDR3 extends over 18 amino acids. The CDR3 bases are TGCGCCAGCAGCTATCGGGGGACTAGCGGGGTTTTACAAGAGACCCAGTACTTC. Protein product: CASSYRGTSGVLQETQYF.

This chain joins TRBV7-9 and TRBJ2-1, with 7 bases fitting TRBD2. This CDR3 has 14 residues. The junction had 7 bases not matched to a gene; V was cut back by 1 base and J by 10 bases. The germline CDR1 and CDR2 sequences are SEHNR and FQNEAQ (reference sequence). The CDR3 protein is CASSLVRAGVEQFF. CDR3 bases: TGTGCCAGCAGCTTAGTTCGGGCGGGAGTCGAGCAGTTCTTC.